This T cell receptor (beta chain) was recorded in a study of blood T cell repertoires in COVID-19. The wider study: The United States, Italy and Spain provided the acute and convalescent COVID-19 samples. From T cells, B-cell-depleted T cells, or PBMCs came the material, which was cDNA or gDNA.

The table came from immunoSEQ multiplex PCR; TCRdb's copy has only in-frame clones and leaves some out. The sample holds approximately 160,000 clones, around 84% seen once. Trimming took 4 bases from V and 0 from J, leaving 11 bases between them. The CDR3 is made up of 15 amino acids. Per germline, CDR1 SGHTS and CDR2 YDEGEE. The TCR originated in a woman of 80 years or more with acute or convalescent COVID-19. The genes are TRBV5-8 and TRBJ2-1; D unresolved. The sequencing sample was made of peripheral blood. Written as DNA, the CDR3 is TGTGCCAGCAGCGTGAGCGAGAGCTCCTACAATGAGCAGTTCTTC. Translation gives CASSVSESSYNEQFF.